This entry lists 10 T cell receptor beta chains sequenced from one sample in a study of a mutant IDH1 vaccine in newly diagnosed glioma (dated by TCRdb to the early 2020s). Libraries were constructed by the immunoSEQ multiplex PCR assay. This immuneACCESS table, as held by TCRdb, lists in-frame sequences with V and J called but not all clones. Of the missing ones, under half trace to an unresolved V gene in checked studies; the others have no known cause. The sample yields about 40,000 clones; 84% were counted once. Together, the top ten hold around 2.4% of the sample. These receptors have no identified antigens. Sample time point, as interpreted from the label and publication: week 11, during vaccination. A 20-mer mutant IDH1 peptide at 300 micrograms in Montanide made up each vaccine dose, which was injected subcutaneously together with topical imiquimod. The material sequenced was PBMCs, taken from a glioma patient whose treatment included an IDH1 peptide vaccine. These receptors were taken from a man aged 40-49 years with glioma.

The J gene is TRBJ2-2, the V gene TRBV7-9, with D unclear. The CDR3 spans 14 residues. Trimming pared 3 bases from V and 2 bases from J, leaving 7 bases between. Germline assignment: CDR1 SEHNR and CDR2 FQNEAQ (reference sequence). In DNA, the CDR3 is TGTGCCAGCAGCTTCCCCCTTAACACCGGGGAGCTGTTTTTT. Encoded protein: CASSFPLNTGELFF.

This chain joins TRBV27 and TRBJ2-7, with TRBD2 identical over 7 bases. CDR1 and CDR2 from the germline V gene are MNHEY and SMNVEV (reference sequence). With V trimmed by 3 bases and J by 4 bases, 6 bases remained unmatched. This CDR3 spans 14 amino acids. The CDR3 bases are TGTGCCAGCAGTTTGTCTAGCGGAGGTTACGAGCAGTACTTC. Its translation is CASSLSSGGYEQYF.

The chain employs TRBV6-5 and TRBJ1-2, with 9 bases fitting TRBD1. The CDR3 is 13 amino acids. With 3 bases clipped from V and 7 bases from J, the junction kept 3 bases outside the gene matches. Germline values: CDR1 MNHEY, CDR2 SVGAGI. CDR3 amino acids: CASSYGTGSGYTF. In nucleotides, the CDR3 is TGTGCCAGCAGTTATGGGACAGGGTCTGGCTACACCTTC.

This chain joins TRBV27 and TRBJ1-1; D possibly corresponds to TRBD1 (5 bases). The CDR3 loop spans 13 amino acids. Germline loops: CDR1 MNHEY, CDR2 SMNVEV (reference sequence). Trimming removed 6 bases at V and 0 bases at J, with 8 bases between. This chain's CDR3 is CASSYRMNTEAFF. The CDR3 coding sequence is TGTGCCAGCAGCTACAGGATGAACACTGAAGCTTTCTTT.

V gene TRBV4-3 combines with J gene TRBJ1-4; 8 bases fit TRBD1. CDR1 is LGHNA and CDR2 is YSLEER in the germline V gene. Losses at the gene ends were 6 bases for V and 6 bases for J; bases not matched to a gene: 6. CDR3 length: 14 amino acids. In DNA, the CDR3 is TGCGCCAGCAGTGACAGGGGATTTGATGAAAAACTGTTTTTT. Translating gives CASSDRGFDEKLFF.

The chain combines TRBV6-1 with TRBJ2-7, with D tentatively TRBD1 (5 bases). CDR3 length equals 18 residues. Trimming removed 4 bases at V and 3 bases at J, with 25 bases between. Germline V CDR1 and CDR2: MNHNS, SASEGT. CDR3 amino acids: CASSGFGSPSRRGYEQYF. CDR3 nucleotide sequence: TGTGCCAGCAGTGGTTTCGGCAGTCCATCCAGAAGGGGCTACGAGCAGTACTTC.

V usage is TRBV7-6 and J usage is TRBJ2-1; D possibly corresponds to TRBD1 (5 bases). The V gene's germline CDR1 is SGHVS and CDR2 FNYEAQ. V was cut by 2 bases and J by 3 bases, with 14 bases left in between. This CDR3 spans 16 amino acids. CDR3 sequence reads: CASSLNAGHLYNEQFF. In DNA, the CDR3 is TGTGCCAGCAGCTTAAATGCAGGGCATCTCTACAATGAGCAGTTCTTC.

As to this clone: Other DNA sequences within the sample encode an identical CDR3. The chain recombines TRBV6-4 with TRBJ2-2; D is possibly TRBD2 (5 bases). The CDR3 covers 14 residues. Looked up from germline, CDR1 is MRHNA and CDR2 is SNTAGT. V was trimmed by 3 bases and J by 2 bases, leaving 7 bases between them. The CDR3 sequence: CASSEGLNTGELFF. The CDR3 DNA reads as TGTGCCAGCAGTGAAGGACTCAACACCGGGGAGCTGTTTTTT.

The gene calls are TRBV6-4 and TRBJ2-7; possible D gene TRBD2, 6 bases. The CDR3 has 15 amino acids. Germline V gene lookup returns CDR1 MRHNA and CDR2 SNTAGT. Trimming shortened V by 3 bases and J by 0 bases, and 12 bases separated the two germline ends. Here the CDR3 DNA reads TGTGCCAGCAGTGATAGTCAGGGAGGCTCCTACGAGCAGTACTTC. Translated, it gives CASSDSQGGSYEQYF.

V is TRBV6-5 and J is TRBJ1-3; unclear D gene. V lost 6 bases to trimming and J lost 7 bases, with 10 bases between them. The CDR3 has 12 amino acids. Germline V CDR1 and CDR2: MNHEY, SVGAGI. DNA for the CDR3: TGTGCCAGCAGGGGTACCCAGAACACCATATATTTT. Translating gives CASRGTQNTIYF.